The T cell receptor (beta chain) under discussion was sequenced for a study of blood T cell repertoires in COVID-19. For the study at large: T cells, B-cell-depleted T cells, or PBMCs provided the cDNA or gDNA that served as material.

Per the original methods: Amplification with reference gene primers provided the estimates of nucleated cell counts. Assay: immunoSEQ multiplex PCR; the TCRdb copy retains only in-frame clones and omits some. V, J and clone size were drawn from that table, and D and trimming were deduced from the DNA. Among roughly 100,000 clones listed, 75% to 90% were seen once. The CDR3 totals 12 residues. Trimming at V came to 4 bases and at J to 11 bases, leaving 4 bases not matched to a gene. Germline CDR1 is LGHDT and CDR2 is YNNKEL (reference sequence). The clonotype was recovered from a man aged 45-65 years with acute or convalescent COVID-19. Sequenced material: peripheral blood. The chain is built from TRBV3-1 (or the pseudogene TRBV3-2) and TRBJ2-3; 9 nucleotides agree with TRBD1. The CDR3 coding sequence is TGTGCCAGCAGCCCGGGACAGGGTGGGCAGTATTTT. Translation: CASSPGQGGQYF.